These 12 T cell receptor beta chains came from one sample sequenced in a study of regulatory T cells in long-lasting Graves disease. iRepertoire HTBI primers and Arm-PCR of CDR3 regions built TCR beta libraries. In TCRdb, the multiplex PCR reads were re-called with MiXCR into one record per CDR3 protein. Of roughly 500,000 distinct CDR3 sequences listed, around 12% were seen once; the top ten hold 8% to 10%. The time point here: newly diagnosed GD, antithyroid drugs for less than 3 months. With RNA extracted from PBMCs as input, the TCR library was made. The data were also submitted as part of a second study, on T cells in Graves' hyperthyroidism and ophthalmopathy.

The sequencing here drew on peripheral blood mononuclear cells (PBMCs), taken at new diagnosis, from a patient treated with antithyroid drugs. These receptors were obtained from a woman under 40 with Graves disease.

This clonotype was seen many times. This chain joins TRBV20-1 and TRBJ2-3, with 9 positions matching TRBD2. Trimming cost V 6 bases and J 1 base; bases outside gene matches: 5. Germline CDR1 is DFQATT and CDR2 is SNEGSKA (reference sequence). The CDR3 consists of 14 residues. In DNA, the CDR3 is TGCAGTGCCATCTTAGCGGGAGGCACAGATACGCAGTATTTT. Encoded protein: CSAILAGGTDTQYF.

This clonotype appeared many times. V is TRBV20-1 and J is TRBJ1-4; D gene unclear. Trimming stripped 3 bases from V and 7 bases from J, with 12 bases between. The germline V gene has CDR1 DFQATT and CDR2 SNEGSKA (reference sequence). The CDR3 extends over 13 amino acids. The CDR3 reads CSARDIRAEKLFF. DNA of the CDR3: TGCAGTGCTAGGGATATTCGAGCTGAAAAACTGTTTTTT.

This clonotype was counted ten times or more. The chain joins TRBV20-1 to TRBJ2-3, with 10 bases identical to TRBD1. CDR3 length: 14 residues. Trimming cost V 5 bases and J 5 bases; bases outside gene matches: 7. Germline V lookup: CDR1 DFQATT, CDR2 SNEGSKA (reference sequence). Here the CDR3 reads CSARDRGYRDTQYF. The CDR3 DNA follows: TGCAGTGCTCGGGACAGGGGATATCGAGATACGCAGTATTTT.

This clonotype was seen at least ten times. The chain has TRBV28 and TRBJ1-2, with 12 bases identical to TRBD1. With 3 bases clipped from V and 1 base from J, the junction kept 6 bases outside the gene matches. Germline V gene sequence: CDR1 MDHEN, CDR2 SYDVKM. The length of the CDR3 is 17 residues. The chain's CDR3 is CASSFSGTGGFNYGYTF. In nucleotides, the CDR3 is TGTGCCAGCAGTTTCAGTGGGACAGGGGGCTTTAACTATGGCTACACCTTC.

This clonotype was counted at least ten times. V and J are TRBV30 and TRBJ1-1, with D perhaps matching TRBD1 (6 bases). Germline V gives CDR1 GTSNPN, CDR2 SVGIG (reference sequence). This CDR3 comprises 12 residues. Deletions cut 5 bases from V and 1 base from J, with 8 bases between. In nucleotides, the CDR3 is TGTGCCTGGGACAGGTGGAACACTGAAGCTTTCTTT. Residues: CAWDRWNTEAFF.

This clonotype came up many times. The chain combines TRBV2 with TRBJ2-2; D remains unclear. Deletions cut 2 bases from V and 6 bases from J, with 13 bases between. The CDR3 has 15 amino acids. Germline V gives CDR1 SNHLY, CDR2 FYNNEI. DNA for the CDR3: TGTGCCAGCAGTGAAATCAACTTAGGGTCCGGGGAGCTGTTTTTT. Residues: CASSEINLGSGELFF.

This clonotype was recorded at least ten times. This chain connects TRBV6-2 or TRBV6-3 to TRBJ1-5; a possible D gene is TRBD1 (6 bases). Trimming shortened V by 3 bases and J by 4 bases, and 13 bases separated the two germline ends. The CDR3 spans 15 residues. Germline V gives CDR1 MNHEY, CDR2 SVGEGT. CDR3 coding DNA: TGTGCCAGCAGTTATAGTGGGGGGCTAAATCAGCCCCAGCATTTT. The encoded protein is CASSYSGGLNQPQHF.

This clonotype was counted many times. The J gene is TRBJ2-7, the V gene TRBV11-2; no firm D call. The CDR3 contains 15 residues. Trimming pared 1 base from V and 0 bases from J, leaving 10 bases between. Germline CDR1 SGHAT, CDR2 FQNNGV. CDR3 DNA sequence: TGTGCCAGCAGCTTAGGGTACGGTGCCTCCTACGAGCAGTACTTC. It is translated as CASSLGYGASYEQYF. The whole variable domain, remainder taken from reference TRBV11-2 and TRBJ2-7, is EAGVAQSPRYKIIEKRQSVAFWCNPISGHATLYWYQQILGQGPKLLIQFQNNGVVDDSQLPKDRFSAERLKGVDSTLKIQPAKLEDSAVYLCASSLGYGASYEQYFGPGTRLTVT.

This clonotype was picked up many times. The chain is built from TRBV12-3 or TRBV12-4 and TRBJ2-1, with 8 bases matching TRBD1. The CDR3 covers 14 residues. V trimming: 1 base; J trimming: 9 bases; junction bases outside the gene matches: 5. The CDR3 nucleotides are TGTGCCAGCAGTTTAGGGCAGGGGGCCGGTGAGCAGTTCTTC. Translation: CASSLGQGAGEQFF.

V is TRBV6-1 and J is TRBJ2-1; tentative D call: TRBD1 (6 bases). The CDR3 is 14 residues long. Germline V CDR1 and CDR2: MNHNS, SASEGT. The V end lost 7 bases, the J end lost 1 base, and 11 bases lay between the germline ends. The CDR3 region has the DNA TGTGCCAGCAATATGGGGGCTTCCTACAATGAGCAGTTCTTC. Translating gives CASNMGASYNEQFF.

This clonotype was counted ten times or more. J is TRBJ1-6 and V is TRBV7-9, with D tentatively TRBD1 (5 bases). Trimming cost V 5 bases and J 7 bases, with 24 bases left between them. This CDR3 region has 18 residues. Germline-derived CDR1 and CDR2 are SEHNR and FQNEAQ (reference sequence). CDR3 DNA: TGTGCCAGCAGCCCACTTTCAATTAAGGGACTTCAGAATTCACCCCTCCACTTT. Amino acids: CASSPLSIKGLQNSPLHF.

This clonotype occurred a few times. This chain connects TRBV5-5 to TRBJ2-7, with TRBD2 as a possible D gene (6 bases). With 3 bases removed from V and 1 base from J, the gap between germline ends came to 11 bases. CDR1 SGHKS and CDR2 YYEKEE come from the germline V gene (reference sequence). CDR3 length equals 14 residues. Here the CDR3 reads CASSSDGGSYEQYF. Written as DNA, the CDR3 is TGTGCCAGCAGCTCGGACGGGGGATCCTACGAGCAGTACTTC.